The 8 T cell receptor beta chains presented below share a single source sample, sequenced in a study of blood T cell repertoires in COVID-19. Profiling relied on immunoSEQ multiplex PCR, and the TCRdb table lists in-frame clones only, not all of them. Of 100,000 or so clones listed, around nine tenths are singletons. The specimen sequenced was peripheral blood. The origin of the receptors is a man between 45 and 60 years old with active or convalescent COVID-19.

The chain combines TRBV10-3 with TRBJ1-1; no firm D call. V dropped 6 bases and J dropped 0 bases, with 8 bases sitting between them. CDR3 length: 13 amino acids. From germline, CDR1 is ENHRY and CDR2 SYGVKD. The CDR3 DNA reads TGTGCCATCAGAAACAGCATGAACACTGAAGCTTTCTTT. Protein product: CAIRNSMNTEAFF.

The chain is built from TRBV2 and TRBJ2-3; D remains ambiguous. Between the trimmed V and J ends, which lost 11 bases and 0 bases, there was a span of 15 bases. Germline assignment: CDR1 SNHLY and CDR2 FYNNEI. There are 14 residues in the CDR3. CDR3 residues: CACLGAPSTDTQYF. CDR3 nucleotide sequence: TGTGCCTGCCTCGGAGCGCCTAGCACAGATACGCAGTATTTT.

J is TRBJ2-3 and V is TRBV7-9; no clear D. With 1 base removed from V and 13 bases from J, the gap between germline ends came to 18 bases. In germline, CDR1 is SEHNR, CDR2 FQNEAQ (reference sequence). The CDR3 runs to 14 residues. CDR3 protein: CASSLGLSQAHKYF. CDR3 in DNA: TGTGCCAGCAGCTTAGGTTTGAGCCAGGCCCATAAGTATTTT.

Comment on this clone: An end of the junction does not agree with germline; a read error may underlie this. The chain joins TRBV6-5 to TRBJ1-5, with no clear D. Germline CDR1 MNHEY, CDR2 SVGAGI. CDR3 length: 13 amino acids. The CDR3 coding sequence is TGTGCCAGCAGTGACTCCGGGAGTCAGCCCCAGCATTTT. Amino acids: CASSDSGSQPQHF.

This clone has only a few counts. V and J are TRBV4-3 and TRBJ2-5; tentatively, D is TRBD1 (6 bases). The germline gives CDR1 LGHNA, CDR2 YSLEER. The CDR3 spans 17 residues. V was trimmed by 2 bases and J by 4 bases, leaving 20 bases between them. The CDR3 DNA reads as TGCGCCAGCAGCCAATCCTACTCGGGACACATCGGAGAGACCCAGTACTTC. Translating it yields CASSQSYSGHIGETQYF.

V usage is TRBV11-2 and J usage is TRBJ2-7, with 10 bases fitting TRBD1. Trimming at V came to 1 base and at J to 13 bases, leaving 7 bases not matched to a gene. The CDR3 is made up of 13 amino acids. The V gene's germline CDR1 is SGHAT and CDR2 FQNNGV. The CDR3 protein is CASSLGGQGVLYF. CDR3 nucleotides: TGTGCCAGCAGCTTAGGAGGACAGGGGGTACTATACTTC.

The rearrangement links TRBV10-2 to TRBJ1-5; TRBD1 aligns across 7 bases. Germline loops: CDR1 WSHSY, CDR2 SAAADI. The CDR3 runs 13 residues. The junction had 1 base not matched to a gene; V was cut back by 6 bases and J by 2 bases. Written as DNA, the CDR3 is TGCGCCAGCAGCGGACAGGGCAATCAGCCCCAGCATTTT. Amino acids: CASSGQGNQPQHF.

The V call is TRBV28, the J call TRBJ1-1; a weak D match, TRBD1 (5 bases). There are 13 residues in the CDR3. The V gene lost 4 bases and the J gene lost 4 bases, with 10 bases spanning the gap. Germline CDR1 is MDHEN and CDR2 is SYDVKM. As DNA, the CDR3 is TGTGCCAGCAGTTCAGGGAGGGGCACTGAAGCTTTCTTT. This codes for CASSSGRGTEAFF.